This T cell receptor beta chain was identified in a study of cytomegalovirus exposure and HLA in healthy donors. PCR involved 60 Vbeta and 13 Jbeta primers. TCRdb's copy holds only in-frame clones and misses some; the assay was immunoSEQ multiplex PCR. This sample yields some 130,000 clones, of which 60% to 75% are seen a single time; 5.8% belongs to the top ten. Findings of the study overall: DRB1 had the most TCR associations and HLA-C the fewest, a later analysis found, with rates varying by HLA locus. In an earlier analysis, productive rearrangement rates for most beta V segments clustered near 90% or 30%.

V lost 2 bases, J lost 5 bases, and 5 bases stayed unmatched. Per germline, CDR1 KGHSH and CDR2 LQKENI. The CDR3 spans 16 residues. A remark on this clone: Antigen: not known.

Sequenced material: PBMCs. The rearrangement joins TRBV18 to TRBJ1-6; TRBD1 aligns across 8 bases. The TCR was taken from a woman aged 45-65 years in good health and CMV-seropositive. Here the CDR3 reads CASSPSGTGDNSPLHF. CDR3 DNA: TGTGCCAGCTCACCAAGCGGGACAGGAGATAATTCACCCCTCCACTTT.